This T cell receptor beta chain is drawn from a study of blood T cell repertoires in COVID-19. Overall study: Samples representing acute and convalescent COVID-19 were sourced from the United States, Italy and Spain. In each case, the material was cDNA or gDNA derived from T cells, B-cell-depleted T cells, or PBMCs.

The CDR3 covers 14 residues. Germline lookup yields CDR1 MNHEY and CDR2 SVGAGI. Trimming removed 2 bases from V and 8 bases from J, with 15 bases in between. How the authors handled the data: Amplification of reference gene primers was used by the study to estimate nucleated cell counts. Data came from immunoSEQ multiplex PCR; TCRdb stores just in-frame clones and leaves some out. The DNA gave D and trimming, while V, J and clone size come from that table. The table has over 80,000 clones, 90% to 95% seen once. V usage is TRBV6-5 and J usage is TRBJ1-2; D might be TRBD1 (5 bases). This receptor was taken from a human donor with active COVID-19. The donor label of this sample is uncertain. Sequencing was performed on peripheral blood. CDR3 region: CASSYGGLGGGYTF. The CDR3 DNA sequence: TGTGCCAGCAGTTACGGAGGCTTGGGGGGAGGCTACACCTTC.